This T cell receptor beta chain appears in the sequencing data of a study of blood T cells in healthy people across ages. Germline-derived CDR1 and CDR2 are MNHEY and SVGAGI. CDR3 length: 15 amino acids. Trimming removed 6 bases from V and 0 bases from J, with 15 bases in between. Through a sample-barcoded 5' primer and a J-beta primer mix, a second PCR was run for about 6 to 11 cycles. TCRdb re-derived calls from the 5' RACE reads in MiXCR, one entry per CDR3 protein. The data show fewer than 2,000,000 distinct CDR3 sequences, with around 36% seen just once and around 11% held by the top ten. Every donor provided ten milliliters of peripheral blood.

The TCR sequence derives from a woman in her 30s in good health. Source material: blood. The chain combines TRBV6-5 with TRBJ2-7, with TRBD1 as a possible D gene (5 bases). The CDR3 is CASSLGAPISYEQYF. The CDR3 DNA follows: TGTGCCAGCAGCCTTGGGGCTCCTATCTCCTACGAGCAGTACTTC.